Detailed here is one TCR beta chain. This table comes from immunoSEQ multiplex PCR, and its TCRdb copy is limited to in-frame clones, with some not included. Of 250,000 to 350,000 clones listed, 88% are singletons. The data were obtained in a study of blood T cell repertoires in COVID-19. Study details: Material from acute and convalescent COVID-19 was sourced from the United States, Italy and Spain.

V lost 4 bases to trimming and J lost 2 bases; unmatched junction nucleotides: 1. The CDR3 consists of 15 residues. CDR1 is MNHEY, CDR2 SVGEGT, per germline. Cohorts were determined from participant-reported clinical history. This clonotype was obtained from a woman aged 45-65 years who had recovered from COVID-19. V is TRBV6-2 or TRBV6-3 and J is TRBJ2-2, with 10 bases identical to TRBD2. The sequenced sample was PBMCs or T cells enriched from blood (not recorded which). CDR3 coding DNA: TGTGCCAGCAGTTTACTAGCGGGAAACACCGGGGAGCTGTTTTTT. Amino acid sequence: CASSLLAGNTGELFF.